This record looks at one T cell receptor (beta chain) sequence and its context. This record comes from a study of blood T cell repertoires in COVID-19. Across the study: Samples came from the United States, Italy and Spain, spanning acute and convalescent COVID-19. Nucleic acid was either cDNA or gDNA, and it came from T cells, B-cell-depleted T cells, or PBMCs.

Trimming took off 3 bases at V and 5 bases at J, with 22 bases between the two ends. This CDR3 has 16 amino acids. From germline, CDR1 is DFQATT and CDR2 SNEGSKA (reference sequence). Study processing details: Counts of nucleated cells, estimated from reference gene primer amplification, were obtained. Clones were sequenced by immunoSEQ multiplex PCR, and TCRdb holds only the in-frame ones, with some missing. D and trimming were read from the DNA, whereas the V and J calls and clone size are those reported in that table. The table lists 110,000 to 150,000 clones, 80% to 85% of them singletons, with 7.5% to 8.5% in the top ten.

Sequencing input: peripheral blood. The genes are TRBV20-1 and TRBJ2-5; D is perhaps TRBD2 (7 bases). This TCR came from a human donor in a cohort sampled during active COVID-19. The CDR3 is CSASGGGGHPKETQYF. The CDR3 DNA is TGCAGTGCTAGTGGGGGCGGGGGCCATCCAAAGGAGACCCAGTACTTC.